This paragraph covers one T cell receptor beta chain sequence. Original processing notes: Using reference gene primer amplification, nucleated cell counts were estimated. TCRdb keeps only in-frame clones here, not all; method: immunoSEQ multiplex PCR. V, J and clone size were drawn from that table, and D and trimming were deduced from the DNA. The repertoire includes about 210,000 clones, roughly 86% of them detected once, and about an eighth sits in the top ten. These data originate in a study of blood T cell repertoires in COVID-19. Looking at the study overall: From the United States, Italy and Spain came samples of acute and convalescent COVID-19. Sources were T cells, B-cell-depleted T cells, or PBMCs; the material itself was cDNA or gDNA.

Trimming at V came to 5 bases and at J to 4 bases, leaving 4 bases not matched to a gene. Germline V gives CDR1 SGHTA, CDR2 FQGNSA. The CDR3 runs to 13 residues. Sequencing was carried out using peripheral blood. The origin of this receptor is a woman between 35 and 50 years old with acute or convalescent COVID-19. The chain is built from TRBV7-2 and TRBJ2-5, with TRBD1 matching 7 bases. The CDR3 region has the DNA TGTGCCAGCAGCAGGGACAGAAGAGAGACCCAGTACTTC. Its translation is CASSRDRRETQYF.